One and the same sample provided the 25 T cell receptor beta chains below, sequenced in a study of shared clonotypes between healthy human individuals. This table comes from immunoSEQ multiplex PCR, and its TCRdb copy is limited to in-frame clones, with some not included. The data contain approximately 2,000,000 clones, about nine tenths of them singletons. Sequenced: naive CD4+ T cells from PBMCs. The subset is: CD45RA+ positively selected. The receptors stem from a young man in good health. Some clones in this sample may be carry-over from other donors' samples.

The chain is built from TRBV6-6 and TRBJ1-4; D remains ambiguous. The CDR3 runs 16 residues. CDR1 MNHNY and CDR2 SVGAGI come from the germline V gene (reference sequence). Trimming pared 0 bases from V and 0 bases from J, leaving 8 bases between. CDR3 in amino acids: CASSYSGSATNEKLFF. The CDR3 DNA follows: TGTGCCAGCAGTTACTCCGGGTCTGCAACTAATGAAAAACTGTTTTTT.

The V and J genes are TRBV7-9 and TRBJ1-1, with a possible D match to TRBD1 (6 bases). Trimming removed 7 bases at V and 11 bases at J, with 17 bases between. Germline V gene data show CDR1 as SEHNR and CDR2 as FQNEAQ (reference sequence). The CDR3 is made up of 12 amino acids. DNA of the CDR3: TGTGCCAGCACCAAAGATCAGGGGCCCGCTTTCTTT. Translation gives CASTKDQGPAFF.

The J gene is TRBJ2-5, the V gene TRBV14, with 9 nucleotides matching TRBD2. The CDR3 runs 16 residues. The V gene's germline CDR1 is SGHDN and CDR2 FVKESK. Trimming cost V 4 bases and J 5 bases; bases outside gene matches: 11. CDR3 nucleotide sequence: TGTGCCAGCAGCCCCAGAGGGCCTAGCGGGAAGGAGACCCAGTACTTC. Translation gives CASSPRGPSGKETQYF. Combining the CDR3 with reference TRBV14 and TRBJ2-5 gives the whole variable domain EAGVTQFPSHSVIEKGQTVTLRCDPISGHDNLYWYRRVMGKEIKFLLHFVKESKQDESGMPNNRFLAERTGGTYSTLKVQPAELEDSGVYFCASSPRGPSGKETQYFGPGTRLLVL.

This rearrangement joins TRBV5-1 to TRBJ1-4; D not resolved. CDR3 length: 16 amino acids. Germline V gene data show CDR1 as SGHRS and CDR2 as YFSETQ. V lost 3 bases and J 7 bases, leaving 19 bases between the germline ends. CDR3 residues: CASSSSYGGSGEKLFF. The CDR3 nucleotides read TGCGCCAGCAGCTCGTCTTATGGCGGGAGCGGTGAAAAACTGTTTTTT.

This rearrangement joins TRBV11-2 to TRBJ1-2, with D possibly being TRBD1 (5 bases). This CDR3 has 12 residues. Trimming took off 5 bases at V and 7 bases at J, with 11 bases between the two ends. CDR1 is SGHAT, CDR2 FQNNGV, per germline. The CDR3: CASSETGGGYTF. CDR3 bases: TGTGCCAGCAGCGAAACAGGAGGTGGCTACACCTTC. Complete variable domain (other parts from reference TRBV11-2 and TRBJ1-2): EAGVAQSPRYKIIEKRQSVAFWCNPISGHATLYWYQQILGQGPKLLIQFQNNGVVDDSQLPKDRFSAERLKGVDSTLKIQPAKLEDSAVYLCASSETGGGYTFGSGTRLTVV.

The count of this clone is one. The chain couples TRBV7-9 to TRBJ2-3, with 9 bases lining up with TRBD2. The junction had 8 bases not matched to a gene; V was cut back by 1 base and J by 3 bases. The germline V gene encodes CDR1 SEHNR and CDR2 FQNEAQ (reference sequence). The CDR3 has 17 residues. CDR3 protein: CASSLEVDSGSTDTQYF. CDR3 coding DNA: TGTGCCAGCAGCTTAGAGGTAGATAGCGGGAGTACAGATACGCAGTATTTT.

The chain is built from TRBV7-8 and TRBJ1-2; 10 bases agree with TRBD1. The CDR3 is 14 residues long. Germline CDR1 SGHVS, CDR2 FQNEAQ. V trimming: 5 bases; J trimming: 8 bases; junction bases outside the gene matches: 8. The chain's CDR3 is CASSPTGTGVGYTF. The CDR3 DNA follows: TGTGCCAGCAGCCCCACCGGGACAGGGGTAGGCTACACCTTC.

This clone was detected once. The rearrangement uses TRBV7-2 and TRBJ1-3, with D unresolved. Germline CDR1 reads SGHTA; CDR2 reads FQGNSA. Trimming stripped 1 base from V and 0 bases from J, with 10 bases between. The CDR3 extends over 16 amino acids. CDR3 bases: TGTGCCAGCAGCTTAGATTGGGGAAACTCTGGAAACACCATATATTTT. It translates to CASSLDWGNSGNTIYF.

The table lists this clone with a count of one. The chain uses TRBV5-1 and TRBJ2-7, with D perhaps TRBD1 (6 bases). Trimming pared 4 bases from V and 0 bases from J, leaving 14 bases between. Germline V gene lookup returns CDR1 SGHRS and CDR2 YFSETQ. The CDR3 covers 15 residues. CDR3 residues: CASSRRTDSSYEQYF. Here the CDR3 DNA reads TGCGCCAGCAGCCGAAGGACAGATAGCTCCTACGAGCAGTACTTC.

J is TRBJ2-3 and V is TRBV19; 11 bases are shared with TRBD1. Unmatched junction bases numbered 8, after V lost 9 bases and J lost 6 bases. This CDR3 has 14 amino acids. CDR1 and CDR2 (germline): LNHDA, SQIVND (reference sequence). The CDR3 here is CASGTGGGQDTQYF. The CDR3 DNA sequence: TGTGCCAGCGGGACAGGGGGAGGGCAGGATACGCAGTATTTT.

CDR3 amino acids: CASSQGLTFYKAFF. The CDR3, as DNA: TGCGCCAGCAGCCAAGGCCTGACGTTTTACAAAGCTTTCTTT. The chain employs TRBV4-3 and TRBJ1-1; D uncertain. Germline CDR1 reads LGHNA; CDR2 reads YSLEER. CDR3 length: 14 amino acids. Trimming removed 1 base at V and 9 bases at J, with 15 bases between.

This chain joins TRBV7-2 and TRBJ2-5, with 7 bases lining up with TRBD2. CDR1 is SGHTA and CDR2 is FQGNSA in the germline V gene. The CDR3 runs 14 residues. Trimming took 0 bases from V and 5 from J; bases not matched to a gene: 3. CDR3 residues: CASSLALAVETQYF. In DNA form, the CDR3 reads TGTGCCAGCAGCTTAGCTCTAGCGGTGGAGACCCAGTACTTC.

V usage is TRBV11-2 and J usage is TRBJ2-5, with D possibly being TRBD1 or TRBD2 (5 bases each). This CDR3 is 14 amino acids long. Trimming removed 2 bases from V and 11 bases from J, with 18 bases in between. Germline CDR1 reads SGHAT; CDR2 reads FQNNGV. As DNA, the CDR3 is TGTGCCAGCAGCTTACCCCGGGACGCCCCGAAACAGTACTTC. Amino acid sequence: CASSLPRDAPKQYF. The full variable domain, rest sourced from reference TRBV11-2 and TRBJ2-5, is EAGVAQSPRYKIIEKRQSVAFWCNPISGHATLYWYQQILGQGPKLLIQFQNNGVVDDSQLPKDRFSAERLKGVDSTLKIQPAKLEDSAVYLCASSLPRDAPKQYFGPGTRLLVL.

This chain joins TRBV7-3 and TRBJ2-6; D perhaps matches TRBD2 (6 bases). The V gene's germline CDR1 is SGHTA and CDR2 FQGTGA. The V gene lost 4 bases and the J gene lost 4 bases, with 14 bases spanning the gap. The CDR3 sequence is 16 residues long. Written as DNA, the CDR3 is TGTGCCAGCAGCTCACGGGGAGGAAGCGGGGCCAACGTCCTGACTTTC. Its translation is CASSSRGGSGANVLTF.

The V call is TRBV28, the J call TRBJ1-5; weak D call: TRBD1 (5 bases). Germline CDR1 MDHEN, CDR2 SYDVKM. The CDR3 is 12 residues long. V shed 6 bases and J shed 5 bases, with 8 bases lying between them. CDR3 protein: CASRSQDQPQHF. The CDR3, as DNA: TGTGCCAGCAGGTCACAGGATCAGCCCCAGCATTTT.

The chain uses TRBV30 and TRBJ1-6; 8 positions agree with TRBD1. This CDR3 is built from 16 residues. Per germline, CDR1 GTSNPN and CDR2 SVGIG (reference sequence). V dropped 4 bases and J dropped 2; count of bases not matched to a gene: 7. The CDR3 DNA follows: TGTGCCTGGACTCGACCAGGGGGCGCCTATAATTCACCCCTCCACTTT. It is translated as CAWTRPGGAYNSPLHF.

This clone was picked up one time. The rearrangement joins TRBV6-1 to TRBJ2-5, with TRBD2 matching 7 bases. V lost 7 bases to trimming and J lost 5 bases; unmatched junction nucleotides: 13. The CDR3 is made up of 15 amino acids. The germline gives CDR1 MNHNS, CDR2 SASEGT. The CDR3 DNA sequence: TGTGCCAGCATCCACCGGGGACTACCCGGTGAGACCCAGTACTTC. It yields the protein CASIHRGLPGETQYF.

This chain links TRBV19 with TRBJ2-6, with D possibly matching TRBD1 (6 bases). Trimming removed 0 bases from V and 8 bases from J, with 23 bases in between. CDR1 is LNHDA and CDR2 is SQIVND in the germline V gene (reference sequence). CDR3 length: 19 residues. CDR3 amino acids: CASSIEGQRMILGTNVLTF. The CDR3 nucleotides are TGTGCCAGTAGTATAGAAGGACAGCGGATGATTCTGGGGACCAACGTCCTGACTTTC.

The CDR3 protein is CASSGHRADSNQPQHF. In DNA form, the CDR3 reads TGTGCCAGCAGTGGTCACCGGGCCGATAGCAATCAGCCCCAGCATTTT. The chain uses TRBV2 and TRBJ1-5, with D uncertain. The germline gives CDR1 SNHLY, CDR2 FYNNEI. This CDR3 has 16 amino acids. Trimming removed 4 bases from V and 0 bases from J, with 13 bases in between.

The chain links TRBV10-2 to TRBJ1-3; 8 bases map to TRBD1. This CDR3 region has 15 residues. In germline, CDR1 is WSHSY, CDR2 SAAADI. After removal of 8 bases from V and 0 bases from J, the junction contained 6 bases not matched to a gene. The CDR3 bases are TGCGCCAGCGGCAGGCAGGGGGCCTCTGGAAACACCATATATTTT. Translation: CASGRQGASGNTIYF.

V gene TRBV6-5 combines with J gene TRBJ1-1, with D hard to call. This CDR3 region has 15 residues. V was shortened by 2 bases and J by 1 base, with 11 bases between the two germline ends. Germline CDR1 is MNHEY and CDR2 is SVGAGI. The CDR3 loop reads CASSYGETRNTEAFF. CDR3 DNA: TGTGCCAGCAGTTACGGTGAGACGAGGAACACTGAAGCTTTCTTT.

The chain joins TRBV7-2 to TRBJ1-4; no clear D gene. Trimming took off 1 base at V and 6 bases at J, with 9 bases between the two ends. Germline CDR1 and CDR2: SGHTA and FQGNSA. The CDR3 has 14 amino acids. This CDR3 reads CASSLGGGDEKLFF. The DNA of the CDR3 is TGTGCCAGCAGCTTAGGAGGTGGGGATGAAAAACTGTTTTTT.

With regard to this clone: Other DNA sequences of this sample code for an identical CDR3. The V call is TRBV29-1, the J call TRBJ1-5, with 7 bases lining up with TRBD1. V trimming: 6 bases; J trimming: 4 bases; junction bases outside the gene matches: 6. There are 13 residues in the CDR3. Germline V CDR1 and CDR2: SQVTM, ANQGSEA. CDR3 DNA: TGCAGCGTGGGCCGGGACAGTAATCAGCCCCAGCATTTT. It codes for CSVGRDSNQPQHF.

The chain combines TRBV7-3 with TRBJ2-3; D remains ambiguous. CDR3 length equals 13 residues. Trimming removed 5 bases from V and 2 bases from J, with 8 bases in between. Germline V gives CDR1 SGHTA, CDR2 FQGTGA. The CDR3: CASSVTYTDTQYF. The CDR3 bases are TGTGCCAGCAGCGTGACCTACACAGATACGCAGTATTTT.

The genes are TRBV7-2 and TRBJ2-1; D gene uncertain. Per the germline V gene, CDR1 is SGHTA and CDR2 is FQGNSA. The CDR3 is 12 residues long. The V end lost 4 bases, the J end lost 9 bases, and 10 bases lay between the germline ends. CDR3 nucleotide sequence: TGTGCCAGCAGCTGGCTGAGTGGTGAGCAGTTCTTC. As protein: CASSWLSGEQFF.